This T cell receptor beta chain emerged from a study of cytomegalovirus exposure and HLA in healthy donors. Study-wide results and caveats: Later analysis found that TCR beta chains associated with HLA were more clonally expanded than other, equally common chains. In a later analysis, V- and J-gene trimming of beta chains associated with a DCLRE1C missense variant, replicated independently.

The CDR3 extends over 14 amino acids. Losses at the gene ends were 6 bases for V and 5 bases for J; bases not matched to a gene: 5. CDR1 and CDR2 from the germline V gene are SGHDN and FVKESK. Of note for this clone: Its antigen is not known.

Both 60 Vbeta primers and 13 Jbeta primers went into the PCR. Per the original methods: The authors later counted around 80 million unique TCR beta chains, some 10 million of them shared. Libraries were prepared by immunoSEQ multiplex PCR; TCRdb keeps only in-frame clonotypes and omits some of them. D and trimming come from the DNA, and the V and J calls and clone size come from that table. The sample contains some 130,000 clones, 80% of which appear only once. This TCR derives from a young man in good health and CMV-seronegative. The specimen sequenced was PBMCs. The chain links TRBV14 to TRBJ1-1; 11 nucleotides align to TRBD1. CDR3 DNA: TGTGCCAGCAGACACCGGGACAGGGGGACTGAAGCTTTCTTT. This encodes CASRHRDRGTEAFF.